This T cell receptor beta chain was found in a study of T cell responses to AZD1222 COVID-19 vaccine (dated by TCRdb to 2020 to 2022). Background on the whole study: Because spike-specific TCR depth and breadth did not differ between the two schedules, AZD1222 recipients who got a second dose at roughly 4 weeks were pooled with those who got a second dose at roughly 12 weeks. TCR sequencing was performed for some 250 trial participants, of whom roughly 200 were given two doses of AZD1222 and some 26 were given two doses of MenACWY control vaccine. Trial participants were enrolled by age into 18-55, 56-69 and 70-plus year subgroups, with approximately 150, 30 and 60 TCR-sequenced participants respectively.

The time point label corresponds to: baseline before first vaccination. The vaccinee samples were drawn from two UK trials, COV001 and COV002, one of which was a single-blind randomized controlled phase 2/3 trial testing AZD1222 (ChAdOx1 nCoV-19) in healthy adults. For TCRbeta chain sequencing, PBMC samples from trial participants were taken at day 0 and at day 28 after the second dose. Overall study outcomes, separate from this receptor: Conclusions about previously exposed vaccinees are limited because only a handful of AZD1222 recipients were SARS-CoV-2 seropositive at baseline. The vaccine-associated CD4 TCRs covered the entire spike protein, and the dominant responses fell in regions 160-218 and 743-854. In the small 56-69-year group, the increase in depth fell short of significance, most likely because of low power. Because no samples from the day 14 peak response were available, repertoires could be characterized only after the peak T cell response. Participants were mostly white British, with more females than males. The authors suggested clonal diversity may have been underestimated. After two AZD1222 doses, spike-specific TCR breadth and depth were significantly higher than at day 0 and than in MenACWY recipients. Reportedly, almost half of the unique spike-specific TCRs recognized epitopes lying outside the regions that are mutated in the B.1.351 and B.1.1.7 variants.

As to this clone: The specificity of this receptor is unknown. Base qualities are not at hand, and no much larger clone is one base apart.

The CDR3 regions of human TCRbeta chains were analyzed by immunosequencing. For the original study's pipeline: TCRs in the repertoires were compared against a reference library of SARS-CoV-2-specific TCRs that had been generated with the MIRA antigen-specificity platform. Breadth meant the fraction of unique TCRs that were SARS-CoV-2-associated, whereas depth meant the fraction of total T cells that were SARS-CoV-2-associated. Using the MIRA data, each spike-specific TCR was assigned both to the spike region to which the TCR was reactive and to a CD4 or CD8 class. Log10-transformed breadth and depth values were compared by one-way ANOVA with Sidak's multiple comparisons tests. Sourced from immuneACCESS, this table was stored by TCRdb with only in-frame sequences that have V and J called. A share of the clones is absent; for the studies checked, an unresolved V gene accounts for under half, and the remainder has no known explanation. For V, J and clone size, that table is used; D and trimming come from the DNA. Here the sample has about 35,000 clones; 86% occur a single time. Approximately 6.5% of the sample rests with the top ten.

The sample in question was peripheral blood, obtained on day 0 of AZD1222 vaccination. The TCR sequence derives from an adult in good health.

The CDR3 has the sequence CASSLGGREKLFF. The DNA sequence follows: TGTGCCAGCAGTTTAGGGGGCAGAGAAAAACTGTTTTTT. The sequence is built from TRBV27 and TRBJ1-4; the D gene is perhaps TRBD1, on 6 matching bases. The junction shows trimming of 2 bases on V and 8 bases on J, plus 9 bases between the germline ends. From the germline V gene (reference sequence), CDR1 is MNHEY and CDR2 is SMNVEV. The CDR3, from cysteine to phenylalanine, totals 13 residues. Solely the CDR3 DNA is kept, with 39 bases framed from the first base.